The present entry profiles one T cell receptor beta chain with its context. Its antigen is currently unknown. The data belong to a study of chemoradiotherapy in HPV16-positive cancers. Whole-study results and caveats: During treatment, candidate HPV-specific clones and E7-related motifs expanded in tumor.

Trimming shortened V by 7 bases and J by 3 bases, and 7 bases separated the two germline ends. Germline V lookup: CDR1 MDHEN, CDR2 SYDVKM. This CDR3 has 13 residues. Sequencing used immunoSEQ multiplex PCR; TCRdb keeps in-frame clones, though not all of them. The data hold thousands of clones, with roughly nine tenths observed a single time. This TCR was sampled from a human donor with HPV-associated anogenital cancer. V and J are TRBV28 and TRBJ2-6, with no clear D. This specimen was tumor tissue, taken from a patient who underwent chemoradiotherapy. The CDR3: CASTLVGANVLTF. The CDR3 DNA is TGTGCCAGCACCCTAGTTGGGGCCAACGTCCTGACTTTC.